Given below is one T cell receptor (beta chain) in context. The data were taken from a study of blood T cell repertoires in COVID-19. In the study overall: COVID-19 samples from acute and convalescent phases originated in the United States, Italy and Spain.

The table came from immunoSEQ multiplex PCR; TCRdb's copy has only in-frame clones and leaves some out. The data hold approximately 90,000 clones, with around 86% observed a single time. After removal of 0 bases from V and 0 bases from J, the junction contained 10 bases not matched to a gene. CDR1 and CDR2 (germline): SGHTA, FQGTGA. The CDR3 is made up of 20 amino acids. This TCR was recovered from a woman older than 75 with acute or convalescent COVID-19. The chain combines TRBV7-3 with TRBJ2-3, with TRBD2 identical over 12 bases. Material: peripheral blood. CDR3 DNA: TGTGCCAGCAGCTTAACCCCTCTAGCGGGGGGGGCCCTAAGCACAGATACGCAGTATTTT. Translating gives CASSLTPLAGGALSTDTQYF. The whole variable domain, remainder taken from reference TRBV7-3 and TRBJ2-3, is GAGVSQTPSNKVTEKGKYVELRCDPISGHTALYWYRQSLGQGPEFLIYFQGTGAADDSGLPNDRFFAVRPEGSVSTLKIQRTERGDSAVYLCASSLTPLAGGALSTDTQYFGPGTRLTVL.